These T cell receptor beta chains were read from a single sample in a study of T cell changes during pregnancy in multiple sclerosis. Assay used: immunoSEQ multiplex PCR; TCRdb lists only in-frame clones, some missing. The table lists about 40,000 clones, under 90% of them singletons, with about 4.5% in the top ten. The material was peripheral blood, obtained in the second trimester of pregnancy. These receptors all stem from a female donor in good health, enrolled as a control in a pregnancy study. Both conserved end residues are part of each CDR3. Fields, in order: D gene, clone size, V gene, J gene, CDR3 DNA, CDR3 protein. D genes are given only for firm matches. Rows may omit the clone size; those that give it use once, few, many or a size class.

D gene: TRBD1
clone size: .
V gene: TRBV30
J gene: TRBJ2-7
CDR3 DNA: TGTGCCTGGACCCTGGGGACAGGGACTTACGAGCAGTACTTC
CDR3 protein: CAWTLGTGTYEQYF

D gene: TRBD2
clone size: .
V gene: TRBV11-3
J gene: TRBJ2-5
CDR3 DNA: TGTGCCAGCAGCCCTCTCCGCGGGGGAGGGGAGACCCAGTACTTC
CDR3 protein: CASSPLRGGGETQYF

D gene: TRBD1
clone size: .
V gene: TRBV7-2
J gene: TRBJ1-2
CDR3 DNA: TGTGCCAGCACCCCAAATCCGACAGGGTTGGGGGAAGGCTACACCTTC
CDR3 protein: CASTPNPTGLGEGYTF

D gene: .
clone size: once
V gene: TRBV9
J gene: TRBJ2-3
CDR3 DNA: TGTGCCAGCAGCGCCCAAAGATCTCTCAGGACTAGCACAGATACGCAGTATTTT
CDR3 protein: CASSAQRSLRTSTDTQYF

D gene: TRBD2
clone size: .
V gene: TRBV7-2
J gene: TRBJ2-2
CDR3 DNA: TGTGCCAGCAGCCGCTTCGGACTAGCGGGACTTGGCACCGGGGAGCTGTTTTTT
CDR3 protein: CASSRFGLAGLGTGELFF

D gene: TRBD2
clone size: .
V gene: TRBV11-3
J gene: TRBJ2-3
CDR3 DNA: TGTGCCAGCAGCTTGGGGACTAGCGGATTCACAGATACGCAGTATTTT
CDR3 protein: CASSLGTSGFTDTQYF

D gene: .
clone size: .
V gene: TRBV2
J gene: TRBJ1-4
CDR3 DNA: TGTGCCAGCAGCGCAACTAATGAAAAACTGTTTTTT
CDR3 protein: CASSATNEKLFF

D gene: TRBD1
clone size: .
V gene: TRBV10-1
J gene: TRBJ2-5
CDR3 DNA: TGCGCCAGCAGTGTCGACAGGGCCTGGGAGACCCAGTACTTC
CDR3 protein: CASSVDRAWETQYF

D gene: .
clone size: .
V gene: TRBV9
J gene: TRBJ1-1
CDR3 DNA: TGTGCCAGCAGCGTTGGGGCGAACACTGAAGCTTTCTTT
CDR3 protein: CASSVGANTEAFF

D gene: TRBD1
clone size: .
V gene: TRBV13
J gene: TRBJ1-5
CDR3 DNA: TGTGCCAGCAGCTTTAGGCCTGGAAGTGACAGGGGAAGGGATCAGCCCCAGCATTTT
CDR3 protein: CASSFRPGSDRGRDQPQHF

D gene: TRBD1
clone size: .
V gene: TRBV6-5
J gene: TRBJ1-5
CDR3 DNA: TGTGCCAGCAGTTCCTGGACAGGGGCAGGCAATCAGCCCCAGCATTTT
CDR3 protein: CASSSWTGAGNQPQHF

D gene: .
clone size: .
V gene: TRBV7-2
J gene: TRBJ1-2
CDR3 DNA: TGTGCCAGCAGCTTGGCCCCGGAGAACTATGGCTACACCTTC
CDR3 protein: CASSLAPENYGYTF

D gene: .
clone size: few
V gene: TRBV9
J gene: TRBJ2-5
CDR3 DNA: TGTGCCAGCAGCGTAAGTGGGGGGGCCGTGGAGACCCAGTACTTC
CDR3 protein: CASSVSGGAVETQYF

D gene: TRBD2
clone size: .
V gene: TRBV5-1
J gene: TRBJ2-3
CDR3 DNA: TGCGCCAGCAGCCTTGGGGGGGTGAGCACAGATACGCAGTATTTT
CDR3 protein: CASSLGGVSTDTQYF

D gene: .
clone size: .
V gene: TRBV29-1
J gene: TRBJ2-2
CDR3 DNA: TGCAGCGCCGCCAGGGCAGGACCGACCGGGGAGCTGTTTTTT
CDR3 protein: CSAARAGPTGELFF

D gene: TRBD1
clone size: .
V gene: TRBV27
J gene: TRBJ1-6
CDR3 DNA: TGTGCCAGCAGTTTATCGGGACAGACGAGCGGTTCACCCCTCCACTTT
CDR3 protein: CASSLSGQTSGSPLHF

D gene: TRBD1
clone size: .
V gene: TRBV9
J gene: TRBJ1-2
CDR3 DNA: TGTGCCAGCAGCGTTGAGACAGGGGGGCTTCAGGGCTACACCTTC
CDR3 protein: CASSVETGGLQGYTF

D gene: TRBD1
clone size: .
V gene: TRBV18
J gene: TRBJ2-3
CDR3 DNA: TGTGCCAGCTCACCCCTAAAGGGACAGGGAGATGGCGATACGCAGTATTTT
CDR3 protein: CASSPLKGQGDGDTQYF

D gene: TRBD2
clone size: .
V gene: TRBV11-3
J gene: TRBJ2-3
CDR3 DNA: TGTGCCAGCAGCATGAGGCTGTCTAGCGGGGGGGTCGGTCCAGATACGCAGTATTTT
CDR3 protein: CASSMRLSSGGVGPDTQYF

D gene: .
clone size: .
V gene: TRBV5-1
J gene: TRBJ2-3
CDR3 DNA: TGCGCCAGCAGCTTGACCGGGAGTGCAGATACGCAGTATTTT
CDR3 protein: CASSLTGSADTQYF

D gene: TRBD1
clone size: once
V gene: TRBV5-6
J gene: TRBJ1-2
CDR3 DNA: TGTGCCAGCAGGACAGGGGAAGACTATGGCTACACCTTC
CDR3 protein: CASRTGEDYGYTF

D gene: .
clone size: .
V gene: TRBV11-2
J gene: TRBJ1-5
CDR3 DNA: TGTGCCAGCAGCTTAGATCCGGGGTTCAATCAGCCCCAGCATTTT
CDR3 protein: CASSLDPGFNQPQHF

D gene: .
clone size: .
V gene: TRBV7-9
J gene: TRBJ1-1
CDR3 DNA: TGTGCCAGCAGCTCCCCCGGGAACACTGAAGCTTTCTTT
CDR3 protein: CASSSPGNTEAFF

D gene: .
clone size: .
V gene: TRBV18
J gene: TRBJ2-6
CDR3 DNA: TGTGCCAGCTCACCAGAGTATCCAGCTAGCTCTGGGGCCAACGTCCTGACTTTC
CDR3 protein: CASSPEYPASSGANVLTF

D gene: TRBD2
clone size: .
V gene: TRBV19
J gene: TRBJ2-1
CDR3 DNA: TGTGCCAGTAGTATAGGGACTAGCTCATCGCAGTTCTTC
CDR3 protein: CASSIGTSSSQFF